This T cell receptor beta chain is drawn from a study of CXCR3-negative and CXCR3-positive naive CD8 T cells. Considering frequency, this clonotype is medium-sized (0.01 to 0.1%). The germline V gene has CDR1 MDHEN and CDR2 SYDVKM. The CDR3 spans 17 residues. UMI-labeled TRB cDNA libraries were prepared by 5' RACE. After re-calling the 5' RACE reads, TCRdb lists one entry per CDR3 protein, DNA absent. This sample's clone table lists 7,500 to 9,500 distinct CDR3 sequences. This TCR was recovered from a human donor in good health. Some clones in this sample may be carry-over from other donors' samples. Source material: naive CXCR3- CD8+ T cells from blood. Subset specified: CD45RO-CCR7+CD27+CD95- naive CD8+ T cells lacking CXCR3 (TNR3-). The V call is TRBV28, the J call TRBJ2-7; no DNA is available, so the TRBD1 call from TCRdb remains unchecked. The CDR3 loop is CASSQDWDRVIVYEQYF.